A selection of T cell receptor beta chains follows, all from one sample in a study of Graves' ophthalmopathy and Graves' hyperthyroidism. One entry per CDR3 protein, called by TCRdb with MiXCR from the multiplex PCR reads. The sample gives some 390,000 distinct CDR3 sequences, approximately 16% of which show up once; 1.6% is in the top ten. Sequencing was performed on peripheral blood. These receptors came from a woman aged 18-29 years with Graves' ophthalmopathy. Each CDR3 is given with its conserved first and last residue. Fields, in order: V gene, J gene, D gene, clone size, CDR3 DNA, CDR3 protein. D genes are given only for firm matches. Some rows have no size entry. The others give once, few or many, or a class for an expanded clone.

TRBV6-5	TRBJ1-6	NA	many	TGTGCCAGCAGTTACTCGGTCAGGGGTCGAAATTCACCCCTCCACTTT	CASSYSVRGRNSPLHF
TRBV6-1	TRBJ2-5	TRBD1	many	TGTGCCAGCAGATCACAGGGGGAGACCCAGCACTTC	CASRSQGETQHF
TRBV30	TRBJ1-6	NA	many	TGTGCCTGGAGTGTTCCGGGTTTGAATTCACCCCTCCACTTT	CAWSVPGLNSPLHF
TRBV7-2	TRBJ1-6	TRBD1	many	TGTGCCAGCAGCTTAGGCAGGACAGGGGACGGGTCACCCCTCCACTTT	CASSLGRTGDGSPLHF
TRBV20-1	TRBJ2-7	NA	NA	TGCAGTGCTAGAGACCCCGCGGGTCTGCAGCAGTACTTC	CSARDPAGLQQYF
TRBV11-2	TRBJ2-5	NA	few	TGTGCCAGCAGCCCGGTCAGGGGTGATACCCAGTACTTC	CASSPVRGDTQYF
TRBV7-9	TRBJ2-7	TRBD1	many	TGTGCCAGCAGCGATCGGACAGGGGGACACGAGCAGTACTTC	CASSDRTGGHEQYF
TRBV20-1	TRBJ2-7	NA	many	TGCAGTGCTAGACCCTCGACCGACTACGAGCAGTACTTC	CSARPSTDYEQYF
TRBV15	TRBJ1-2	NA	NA	TGTGCCACCGGCAGAGATTCGGCAGGCTATGGCTACACCTTC	CATGRDSAGYGYTF
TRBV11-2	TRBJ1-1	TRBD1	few	TGTGCCAGCAGCTCGCCAGGGGGAATCGGGAGAACTTTCTTT	CASSSPGGIGRTFF
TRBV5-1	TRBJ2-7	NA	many	TGCGCCAGCAGCTTGGCCGGGACGGTAACCTACGAGCAGTACTTC	CASSLAGTVTYEQYF
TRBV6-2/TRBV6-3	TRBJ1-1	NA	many	TGTGCCAGCAGTAAAGGACCCACTGAAGCTTTCTTT	CASSKGPTEAFF
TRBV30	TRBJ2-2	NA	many	TGTGCCTGGGGGCCGCCCGGAGCCTACCTTGGGGAGCTGTTTTTT	CAWGPPGAYLGELFF
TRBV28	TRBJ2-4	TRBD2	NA	TGTGCCAGCAGCCAAAATCTAGCGGGAGGCAACATTCAGTACTTC	CASSQNLAGGNIQYF
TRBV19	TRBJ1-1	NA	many	TGTGCCAGTAGCATGAAGGCAGGGGACACTGAAGCTTTCTTT	CASSMKAGDTEAFF
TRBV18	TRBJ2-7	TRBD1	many	TGTGCCAGCTCACCACCGCGCCGGGACAGGGGGGCCTCCGAGCAGTACTTC	CASSPPRRDRGASEQYF
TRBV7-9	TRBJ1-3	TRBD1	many	TGTGCCAGCAGTCCCCAGGGGGGCTCTGGAAACACCATATATTTT	CASSPQGGSGNTIYF
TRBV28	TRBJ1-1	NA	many	TGTGCCAGCAGTTTCTGGGTTGGAGGTAGGACTGAAGCTTTCTTT	CASSFWVGGRTEAFF
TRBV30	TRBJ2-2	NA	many	TGTGCCTGGAGGGAGGGACCGGGGATCGGGTACACCGGGGAGCTGTTTTTT	CAWREGPGIGYTGELFF
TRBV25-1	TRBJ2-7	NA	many	TGTGCCAGCAGTGAGGTAGGGAGGGGGCTCGAGCAGTACTTC	CASSEVGRGLEQYF
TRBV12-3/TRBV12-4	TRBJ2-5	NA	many	TGTGCCAGCAAAGCGGCTGACAGCCAAATGATGGCCCAGTACTTC	CASKAADSQMMAQYF
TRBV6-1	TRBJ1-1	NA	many	TGTGCCAGCAGTGAAAAGGGACGTAGGAACACTGAAGCTTTCTTT	CASSEKGRRNTEAFF
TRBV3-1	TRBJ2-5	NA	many	TGTGCCAGCAGCCTACGGACGGGACAAGAGACCCAGTACTTC	CASSLRTGQETQYF
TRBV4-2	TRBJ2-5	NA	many	TGTGCCAGCAGCTTTCGACTAGGGGTATCGGAGACCCAGTACTTC	CASSFRLGVSETQYF
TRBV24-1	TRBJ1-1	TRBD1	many	TGTGCCACCAGTGATCCAGGGGGCGGCACTGAAGCTTTCTTT	CATSDPGGGTEAFF
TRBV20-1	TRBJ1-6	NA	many	TGCAGTGCTCCTACCCTATTGGGCGGAGACGTCTCTAATTCACCCCTCCACTTT	CSAPTLLGGDVSNSPLHF
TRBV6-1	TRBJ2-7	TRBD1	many	TGTGCCAGCACCGAGGACAGGGGGTCTTCCTACGAGCAGTACTTC	CASTEDRGSSYEQYF
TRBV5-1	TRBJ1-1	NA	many	TGCGCCAGCAGCTTGATTGGGGAGGGGAACACTGGAGCTCTCTTT	CASSLIGEGNTGALF
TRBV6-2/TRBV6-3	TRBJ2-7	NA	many	TGTGCCAGCAGTTATGCCTACGAGCAGTACTTC	CASSYAYEQYF